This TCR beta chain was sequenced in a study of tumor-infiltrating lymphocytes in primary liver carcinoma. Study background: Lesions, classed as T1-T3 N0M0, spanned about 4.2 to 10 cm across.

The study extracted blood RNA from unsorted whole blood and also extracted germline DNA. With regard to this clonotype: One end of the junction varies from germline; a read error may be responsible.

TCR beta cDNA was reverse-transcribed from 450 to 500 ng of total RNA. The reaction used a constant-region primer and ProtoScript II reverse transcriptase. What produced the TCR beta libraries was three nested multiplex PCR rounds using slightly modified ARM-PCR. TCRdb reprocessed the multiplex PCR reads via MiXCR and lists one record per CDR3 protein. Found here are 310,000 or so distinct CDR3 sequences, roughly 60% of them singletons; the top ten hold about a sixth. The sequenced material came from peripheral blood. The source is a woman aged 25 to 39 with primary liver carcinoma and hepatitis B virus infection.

The CDR3 DNA sequence: TGTGCCAGCAGCTTTGGATTTACCGGGGAGCTGCTTTTT. Its protein is CASSFGFTGELLF. The V and J genes are TRBV11-2 and TRBJ2-2, with D tentatively TRBD2 (5 bases). The germline V gene has CDR1 SGHAT and CDR2 FQNNGV. This CDR3 region has 13 residues.